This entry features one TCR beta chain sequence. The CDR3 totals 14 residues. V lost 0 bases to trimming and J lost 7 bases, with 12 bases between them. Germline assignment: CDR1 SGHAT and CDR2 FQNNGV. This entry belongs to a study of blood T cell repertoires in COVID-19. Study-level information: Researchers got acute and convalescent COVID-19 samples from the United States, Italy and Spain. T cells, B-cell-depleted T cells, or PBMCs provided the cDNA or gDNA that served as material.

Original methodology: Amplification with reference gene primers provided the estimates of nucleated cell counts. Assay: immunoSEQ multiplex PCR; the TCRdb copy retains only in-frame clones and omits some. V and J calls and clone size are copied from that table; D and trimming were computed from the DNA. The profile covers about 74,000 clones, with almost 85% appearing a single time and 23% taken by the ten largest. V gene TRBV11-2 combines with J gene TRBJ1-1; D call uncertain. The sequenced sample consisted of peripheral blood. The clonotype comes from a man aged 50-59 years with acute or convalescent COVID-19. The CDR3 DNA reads TGTGCCAGCAGCTTAGATCTCCGCGGCGGTGAAGCTTTCTTT. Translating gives CASSLDLRGGEAFF.